This TCR beta chain originates from a study of blood T cell repertoires in COVID-19. Overall study context: Some COVID-19 samples were acute and others convalescent; all came from the United States, Italy and Spain. PBMCs, B-cell-depleted T cells, or T cells provided the cDNA or gDNA that made up the material.

The authors' processing: Estimates of nucleated cell counts were drawn from the amplification of reference gene primers. The method was immunoSEQ multiplex PCR; TCRdb's version includes in-frame clones alone and lacks a portion of them. V and J calls and clone size are as listed in that table; D and trimming were resolved from the DNA. The sample has around 170,000 clones; approximately 74% are singletons. The source is an elderly woman with acute or convalescent COVID-19. The sample taken for sequencing was peripheral blood.

CDR3 in amino acids: CASSFVLGLAGVPYEQYF. CDR3 sequence (DNA): TGTGCCAGCAGTTTCGTTTTGGGACTAGCGGGAGTTCCCTACGAGCAGTACTTC. V usage is TRBV27 and J usage is TRBJ2-7; 14 nucleotides align to TRBD2. CDR3 length: 18 amino acids. The V gene's germline CDR1 is MNHEY and CDR2 SMNVEV (reference sequence). V lost 3 bases, J lost 2 bases, and 9 bases stayed unmatched.